The 20 T cell receptor beta chains reported below all come from one sample, sequenced in a study of cytotoxic CD8 clonotypes in ibrutinib-treated CLL. Using immunoSEQ multiplex PCR, the repertoire was profiled, and TCRdb retains in-frame clones only, with some absent. This table has some 200,000 clones, about four fifths appearing once. The sequenced sample was PBMCs, obtained after 12 months of ibrutinib treatment. The receptors were sampled from a human donor with chronic lymphocytic leukemia.

V and J are TRBV2 and TRBJ1-4; D uncertain. The CDR3 totals 16 residues. CDR1 is SNHLY, CDR2 FYNNEI, per germline. Trimming cost V 4 bases and J 1 base, with 13 bases left between them. The CDR3 is CASSVLSSLTNEKLFF. In DNA form, the CDR3 reads TGTGCCAGCAGTGTCCTCTCTTCGCTAACTAATGAAAAACTGTTTTTT.

This chain uses TRBV2 with TRBJ2-3, with D maybe TRBD1 (6 bases). Germline CDR1 SNHLY, CDR2 FYNNEI. V lost 5 bases to trimming and J lost 6 bases, with 12 bases between them. CDR3 size: 13 residues. The CDR3 loop is CASSYNRVDTQYF. The CDR3 region has the DNA TGTGCCAGCAGTTACAACAGGGTTGATACGCAGTATTTT.

The V gene is TRBV6-5, the J gene TRBJ2-2; D gene ambiguous. The ends were cut back, 3 bases at V and 3 bases at J, with 5 bases in the middle. Germline CDR1 reads MNHEY; CDR2 reads SVGAGI. The CDR3 spans 13 residues. CDR3 nucleotide sequence: TGTGCCAGCAGTTATTCATACACCGGGGAGCTGTTTTTT. This gives the protein CASSYSYTGELFF.

This chain uses TRBV10-1 with TRBJ2-7; perhaps TRBD1 as D (5 bases). CDR1 is WNHNN, CDR2 SYGVQD, per germline (reference sequence). The CDR3 extends over 13 amino acids. The V end lost 4 bases, the J end lost 3 bases, and 10 bases lay between the germline ends. CDR3: CASSVSRGYEQYF. The CDR3 bases are TGCGCCAGCAGTGTAAGTAGGGGCTACGAGCAGTACTTC.

This clone was seen a few times. V gene TRBV9 combines with J gene TRBJ1-2, with D possibly matching TRBD1 (6 bases). The length of the CDR3 is 15 residues. Per germline, CDR1 SGDLS and CDR2 YYNGEE. Deletions cut 0 bases from V and 4 bases from J, with 13 bases between. The CDR3 loop is CASSVEQGGGYGYTF. CDR3 nucleotide sequence: TGTGCCAGCAGCGTAGAACAGGGAGGGGGCTATGGCTACACCTTC.

This clone was detected only a few times. The genes are TRBV5-6 and TRBJ2-3; 11 nucleotides agree with TRBD1. This CDR3 has 17 residues. With V trimmed by 5 bases and J by 8 bases, 16 bases remained unmatched. Germline V gene data show CDR1 as SGHDT and CDR2 as YYEEEE. DNA of the CDR3: TGTGCCAGCAGTACACTTCGAACAAGGACAGGGGGCGGTACGCAGTATTTT. Protein: CASSTLRTRTGGGTQYF.

The chain has TRBV23-1 and TRBJ2-5, with 7 nucleotides matching TRBD1. TRBV23-1 is an open reading frame whose function is uncertain. V dropped 3 bases and J dropped 3; count of bases not matched to a gene: 4. The CDR3 extends over 14 amino acids. The DNA for the CDR3 is TGCGCCAGCAGTCATTCCGACAGGGAAGAGACCCAGTACTTC. Residues: CASSHSDREETQYF.

The chain couples TRBV2 to TRBJ2-7; 8 bases line up with TRBD1. Germline CDR1 SNHLY, CDR2 FYNNEI. This CDR3 spans 13 amino acids. J was trimmed by 3 bases and V by 7 bases; bases with no gene match: 5. DNA for the CDR3: TGTGCCAGCACCGGGACAGGAGGCTACGAGCAGTACTTC. It encodes CASTGTGGYEQYF.

The CDR3: CASSITSGRAPYNEQFF. The DNA for the CDR3 is TGTGCCAGTAGTATCACTAGCGGGAGGGCCCCCTACAATGAGCAGTTCTTC. This chain links TRBV19 with TRBJ2-1, with TRBD2 identical over 13 bases. J lost 2 bases, V lost 3 bases, and 4 bases had no gene match. Germline V gene lookup returns CDR1 LNHDA and CDR2 SQIVND (reference sequence). The CDR3 covers 17 residues.

The gene calls are TRBV27 and TRBJ1-1, with 7 bases matching TRBD1. Germline V gene sequence: CDR1 MNHEY, CDR2 SMNVEV (reference sequence). V was clipped by 4 bases and J by 0 bases; unmatched bases: 5. CDR3 length: 15 residues. CDR3 sequence: CASSSRQGMNTEAFF. CDR3 bases: TGTGCCAGCAGTTCTCGACAGGGAATGAACACTGAAGCTTTCTTT.

The CDR3 nucleotides read TGTGCCGTCAAGAGGGATAGAGAGACCCAGTACTTC. It specifies CAVKRDRETQYF. J is TRBJ2-5 and V is TRBV21-1; the listed D gene, TRBD2, was not tested against the DNA. TRBV21-1 is reported as a pseudogene. The CDR3 spans 12 residues.

V is TRBV5-1 and J is TRBJ2-5; D might be TRBD1 or TRBD2, each matching 5 bases. CDR1 and CDR2 from the germline V gene are SGHRS and YFSETQ. V was cut by 7 bases and J by 5 bases, with 18 bases left in between. This CDR3 is built from 14 residues. The chain's CDR3 is CASGLLGRRETQYF. The CDR3 DNA follows: TGCGCCAGCGGCCTCCTGGGGCGGAGGGAGACCCAGTACTTC.

V gene TRBV11-2 combines with J gene TRBJ2-5; D might be TRBD2 (7 bases). Between the trimmed V and J ends, which lost 4 bases and 6 bases, there was a span of 21 bases. CDR3 length equals 16 residues. CDR1 and CDR2 (germline): SGHAT, FQNNGV. The CDR3 DNA sequence: TGTGCCAGCAGCTCCAGGGAGGGGGACCGGGGGAAGACCCAGTACTTC. Protein: CASSSREGDRGKTQYF.

Details on this clone: An end of the junction does not agree with germline; a read error may underlie this. The CDR3 DNA reads TGTGCTAGCAGCTCTCGGGGCCAAGAGACCCAGTACTTC. This codes for CASSSRGQETQYF. V is TRBV7-7 and J is TRBJ2-5; a weak D match, TRBD2 (5 bases). The CDR3 totals 13 residues. The V gene's germline CDR1 is SSHAT and CDR2 FNYEAQ (reference sequence).

The chain joins TRBV5-1 to TRBJ2-7, with 10 bases matching TRBD1. Germline CDR1 is SGHRS and CDR2 is YFSETQ. The CDR3 covers 14 residues. V was pared by 4 bases and J by 5 bases, with 6 bases of the junction left unmatched. CDR3 coding DNA: TGCGCCAGCAGCATCCCGACAGGGGGCGACGAGCAGTACTTC. As protein: CASSIPTGGDEQYF.

The gene calls are TRBV5-1 and TRBJ2-1, with 11 bases matching TRBD1. Trimming took 0 bases from V and 3 from J; bases not matched to a gene: 2. The CDR3 is 16 residues long. Germline loops: CDR1 SGHRS, CDR2 YFSETQ. The CDR3 loop reads CASSLAGQGVYNEQFF. The CDR3 nucleotides read TGCGCCAGCAGCTTGGCGGGACAGGGGGTCTACAATGAGCAGTTCTTC. Full variable domain (remainder filled in from reference TRBV5-1 and TRBJ2-1): KAGVTQTPRYLIKTRGQQVTLSCSPISGHRSVSWYQQTPGQGLQFLFEYFSETQRNKGNFPGRFSGRQFSNSRSEMNVSTLELGDSALYLCASSLAGQGVYNEQFFGPGTRLTVL.

The genes are TRBV7-6 and TRBJ2-2; perhaps TRBD2 as D (7 bases). V was trimmed by 1 base and J by 4 bases, leaving 16 bases between them. CDR3 length: 17 amino acids. CDR1 is SGHVS, CDR2 FNYEAQ, per germline. CDR3 region: CASSLVRGLSGTGELFF. CDR3 DNA: TGTGCCAGCAGCTTAGTCAGGGGACTAAGCGGCACCGGGGAGCTGTTTTTT.

The chain links TRBV7-2 to TRBJ2-7, with TRBD2 matching 12 bases. The CDR3 runs 18 residues. The V gene end was trimmed by 1 base and the J gene end by 1 base; junction bases not matched to a gene: 8. CDR1 is SGHTA and CDR2 is FQGNSA in the germline V gene. CDR3 bases: TGTGCCAGCAGCTTAGTTGCTAGCGGGGGGGTCGCATCCTACGAGCAGTACTTC. Its translation is CASSLVASGGVASYEQYF.

The sample holds a few counts of this clone. This chain joins TRBV25-1 and TRBJ1-1; D gene unclear. V shed 4 bases and J shed 4 bases, with 4 bases lying between them. CDR1 and CDR2 from the germline V gene are MGHDK and SYGVNS. The CDR3 totals 11 residues. The CDR3 is CASSVATEAFF. In nucleotides, the CDR3 is TGTGCCAGCAGTGTAGCCACTGAAGCTTTCTTT.

V gene TRBV4-1 combines with J gene TRBJ2-5; D gene ambiguous. Trimming pared 2 bases from V and 3 bases from J, leaving 10 bases between. Germline V gives CDR1 MGHRA, CDR2 YSYEKL. The CDR3 is 14 amino acids. Written as DNA, the CDR3 is TGCGCCAGCAGCCAATCGGCTCTTGAAGAGACCCAGTACTTC. Protein product: CASSQSALEETQYF.